Described below is a single TCR beta chain sequence and its context. The antigen is not known. Trimming shortened V by 6 bases and J by 4 bases, and 18 bases separated the two germline ends. This CDR3 spans 15 amino acids. From germline, CDR1 is LNHDA and CDR2 SQIVND (reference sequence). This sample is drawn from a study of CD8+CD57+ T cells in acquired aplastic anemia. Looking at the study overall: Sorted CD4+ and CD8+ cell DNA averaged about 3 ug. Findings of the study overall: Patients and controls were not found to differ significantly in CD8+ Simpson's diversity.

It was genomic DNA that served as the template for profiling TCR beta VDJ and CDR3. TCRdb redid the calling of the reads with MiXCR, one entry per CDR3 protein. The sample has some 180,000 distinct CDR3 sequences; roughly half are singletons. This sequence originates from a human donor in good health. The chain is built from TRBV19 and TRBJ1-2; a possible D gene is TRBD1 (5 bases). The sequencing input was sorted CD4+, CD8+, or CD8+CD57+ T cells (not recorded which) from PBMCs. The CDR3 nucleotides are TGTGCCAGTAGGAGGGTGGAAAAGGGACTCTATGGCTACACCTTC. Encoded protein: CASRRVEKGLYGYTF. Full variable domain (rest looked up from reference TRBV19 and TRBJ1-2): DGGITQSPKYLFRKEGQNVTLSCEQNLNHDAMYWYRQDPGQGLRLIYYSQIVNDFQKGDIAEGYSVSREKKESFPLTVTSAQKNPTAFYLCASRRVEKGLYGYTFGSGTRLTVV.